This TCR beta chain was sequenced in a study of metastatic and nonmetastatic thyroid tumors. TCRdb re-called the PCR reads via MiXCR. The table lists roughly 20,000 clones, roughly 24% of them singletons. CDR1 SGHDN and CDR2 FVKESK come from the germline V gene. CDR3 length: 14 amino acids. This clone was detected ten times or more. At one boundary the junction diverges from the germline segment, which might be a read error. In the same sample, other DNA sequences code for this CDR3. Not a single patient had been given any form of treatment at any point before undergoing thyroid surgery. Sequencing was carried out using blood. V and J are TRBV14 and TRBJ2-7, with D possibly TRBD1 on 6 matching bases. The receptor was derived from a female donor with papillary thyroid cancer or a benign thyroid nodule (not recorded which). Some clones in this sample may be carry-over from other donors' samples. The CDR3 reads CASSQLGQTYEQYF. The CDR3 DNA reads as TGTGCCAGCAGCCAACTCGGACAGACCTACGAGCAATACTTC.